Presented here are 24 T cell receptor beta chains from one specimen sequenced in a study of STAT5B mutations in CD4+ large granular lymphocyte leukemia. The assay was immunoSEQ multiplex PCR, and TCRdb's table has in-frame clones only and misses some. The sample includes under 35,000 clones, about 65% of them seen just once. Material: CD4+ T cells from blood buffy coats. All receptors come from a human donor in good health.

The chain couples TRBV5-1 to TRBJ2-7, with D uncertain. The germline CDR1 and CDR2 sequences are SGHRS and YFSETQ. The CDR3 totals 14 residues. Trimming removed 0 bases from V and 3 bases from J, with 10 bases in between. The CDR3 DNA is TGCGCCAGCAGCTTGGATGCAGTTAACTACGAGCAGTACTTC. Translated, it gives CASSLDAVNYEQYF. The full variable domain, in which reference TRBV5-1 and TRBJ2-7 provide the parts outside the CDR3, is KAGVTQTPRYLIKTRGQQVTLSCSPISGHRSVSWYQQTPGQGLQFLFEYFSETQRNKGNFPGRFSGRQFSNSRSEMNVSTLELGDSALYLCASSLDAVNYEQYFGPGTRLTVT.

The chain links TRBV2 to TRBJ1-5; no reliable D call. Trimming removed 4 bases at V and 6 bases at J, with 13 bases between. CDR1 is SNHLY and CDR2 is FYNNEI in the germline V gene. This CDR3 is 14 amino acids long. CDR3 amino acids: CASSGAGGRQPQHF. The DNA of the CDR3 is TGTGCCAGCAGTGGGGCAGGAGGTCGTCAGCCCCAGCATTTT.

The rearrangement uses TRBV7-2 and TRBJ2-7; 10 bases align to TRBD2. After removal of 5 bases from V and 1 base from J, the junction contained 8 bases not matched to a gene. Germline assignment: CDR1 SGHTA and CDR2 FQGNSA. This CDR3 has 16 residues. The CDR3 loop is CASSAHQRGGSYEQYF. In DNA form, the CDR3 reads TGTGCCAGCAGCGCACACCAGCGGGGGGGATCCTACGAGCAGTACTTC.

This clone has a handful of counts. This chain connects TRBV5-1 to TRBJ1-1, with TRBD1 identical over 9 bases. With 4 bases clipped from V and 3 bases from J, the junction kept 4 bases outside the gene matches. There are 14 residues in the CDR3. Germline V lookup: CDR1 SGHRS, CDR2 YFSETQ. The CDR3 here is CASSPDRGDTEAFF. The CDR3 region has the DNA TGCGCCAGCAGCCCGGACAGGGGCGACACTGAAGCTTTCTTT.

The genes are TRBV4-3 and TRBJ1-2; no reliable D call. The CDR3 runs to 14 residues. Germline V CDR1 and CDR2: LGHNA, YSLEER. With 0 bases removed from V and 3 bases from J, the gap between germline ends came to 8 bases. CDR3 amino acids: CASSQETAYYGYTF. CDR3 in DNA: TGCGCCAGCAGCCAAGAAACAGCCTACTATGGCTACACCTTC.

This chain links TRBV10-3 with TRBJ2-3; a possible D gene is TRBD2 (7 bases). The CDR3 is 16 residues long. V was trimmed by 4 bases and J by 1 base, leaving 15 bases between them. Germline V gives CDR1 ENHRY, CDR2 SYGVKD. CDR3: CAISAPPGGGTDTQYF. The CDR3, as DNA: TGTGCCATCAGTGCCCCTCCGGGGGGCGGCACAGATACGCAGTATTTT.

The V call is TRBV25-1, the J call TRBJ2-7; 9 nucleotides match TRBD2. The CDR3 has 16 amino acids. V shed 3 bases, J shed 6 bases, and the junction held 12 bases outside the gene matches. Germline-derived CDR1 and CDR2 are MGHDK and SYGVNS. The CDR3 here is CASSDFAGGGAGEQYF. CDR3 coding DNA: TGTGCCAGCAGTGATTTCGCGGGCGGGGGGGCCGGCGAGCAGTACTTC.

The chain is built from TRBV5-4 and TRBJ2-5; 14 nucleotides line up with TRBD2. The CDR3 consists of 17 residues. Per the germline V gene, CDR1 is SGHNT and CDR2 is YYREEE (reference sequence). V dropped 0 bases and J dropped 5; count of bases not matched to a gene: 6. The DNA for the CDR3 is TGTGCCAGCAGCTTGGCGACTAGCGGGGGGGCCTGGGAGACCCAGTACTTC. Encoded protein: CASSLATSGGAWETQYF.

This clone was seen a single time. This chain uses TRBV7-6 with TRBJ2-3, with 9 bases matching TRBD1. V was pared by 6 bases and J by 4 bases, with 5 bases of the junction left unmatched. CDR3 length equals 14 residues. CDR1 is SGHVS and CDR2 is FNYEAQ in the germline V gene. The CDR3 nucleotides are TGTGCCAGCAGTCGAAGGGACAGGGCAGATACGCAGTATTTT. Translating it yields CASSRRDRADTQYF.

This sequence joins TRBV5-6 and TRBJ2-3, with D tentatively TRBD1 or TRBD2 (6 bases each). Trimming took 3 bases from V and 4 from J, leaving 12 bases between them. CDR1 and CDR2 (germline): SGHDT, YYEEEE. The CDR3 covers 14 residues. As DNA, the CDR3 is TGTGCCAGCAGCTGGAGGGGGTCCGCAGATACGCAGTATTTT. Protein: CASSWRGSADTQYF.

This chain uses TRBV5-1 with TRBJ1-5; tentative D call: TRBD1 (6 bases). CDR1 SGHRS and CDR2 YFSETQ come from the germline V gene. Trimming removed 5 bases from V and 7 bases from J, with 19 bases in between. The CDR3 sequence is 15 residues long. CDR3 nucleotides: TGCGCCAGCAGTACCGATGGGGGGCAGTACCAGCCCCAGCATTTT. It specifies CASSTDGGQYQPQHF.

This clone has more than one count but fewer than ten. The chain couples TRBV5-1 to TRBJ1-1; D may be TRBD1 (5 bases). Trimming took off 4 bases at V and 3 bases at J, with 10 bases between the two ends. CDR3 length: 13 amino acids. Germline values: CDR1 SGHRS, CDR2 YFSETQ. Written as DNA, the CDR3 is TGCGCCAGCAGCGATCAGGGAGACACTGAAGCTTTCTTT. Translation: CASSDQGDTEAFF.

CDR3 amino acids: CASSVVPSGGETQYF. CDR3 bases: TGTGCCAGCAGCGTAGTTCCTAGCGGGGGTGAGACCCAGTACTTC. V and J are TRBV9 and TRBJ2-5; TRBD2 agrees at 10 bases. The CDR3 extends over 15 amino acids. The trim removed 0 bases at V and 5 bases at J, leaving 4 bases unmatched. Germline V gives CDR1 SGDLS, CDR2 YYNGEE.

The CDR3 region has the DNA TGTGCCAGCAGGTGGCGGGGGGCCGGGGGGAATGAGCAGTTCTTC. It codes for CASRWRGAGGNEQFF. V is TRBV5-8 and J is TRBJ2-1, with 8 bases identical to TRBD2. J gave up 7 bases and V 5 bases, and 11 bases lay outside the gene matches. Germline values: CDR1 SGHTS, CDR2 YDEGEE. The CDR3 is made up of 15 amino acids.

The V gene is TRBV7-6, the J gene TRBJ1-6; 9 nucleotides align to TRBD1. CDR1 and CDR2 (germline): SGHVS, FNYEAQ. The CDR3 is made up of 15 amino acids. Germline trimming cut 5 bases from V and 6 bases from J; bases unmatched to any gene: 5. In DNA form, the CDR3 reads TGTGCCAGCAGCCATGGACAGGGGTCTAATTCACCCCTCCACTTT. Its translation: CASSHGQGSNSPLHF.

The CDR3 spells CAISLGFNYGYTF. CDR3 DNA: TGTGCCATCAGTCTAGGGTTTAACTATGGCTACACCTTC. This chain connects TRBV10-3 to TRBJ1-2, with D unclear. This CDR3 comprises 13 residues. Trimming took off 5 bases at V and 1 base at J, with 8 bases between the two ends. CDR1 and CDR2 (germline): ENHRY, SYGVKD.

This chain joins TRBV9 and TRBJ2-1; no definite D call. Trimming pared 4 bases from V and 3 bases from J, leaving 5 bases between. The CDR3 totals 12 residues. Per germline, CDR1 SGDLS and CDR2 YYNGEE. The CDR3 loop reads CASSNDYNEQFF. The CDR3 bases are TGTGCCAGCAGCAACGACTACAATGAGCAGTTCTTC.

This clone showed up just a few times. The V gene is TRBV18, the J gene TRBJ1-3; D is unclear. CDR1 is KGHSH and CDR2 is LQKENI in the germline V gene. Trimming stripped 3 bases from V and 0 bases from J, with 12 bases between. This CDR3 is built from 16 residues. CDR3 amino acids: CASSPGPFPSGNTIYF. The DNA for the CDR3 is TGTGCCAGCTCACCGGGCCCTTTCCCCTCTGGAAACACCATATATTTT. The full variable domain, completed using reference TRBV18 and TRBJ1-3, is NAGVMQNPRHLVRRRGQEARLRCSPMKGHSHVYWYRQLPEEGLKFMVYLQKENIIDESGMPKERFSAEFPKEGPSILRIQQVVRGDSAAYFCASSPGPFPSGNTIYFGEGSWLTVV.

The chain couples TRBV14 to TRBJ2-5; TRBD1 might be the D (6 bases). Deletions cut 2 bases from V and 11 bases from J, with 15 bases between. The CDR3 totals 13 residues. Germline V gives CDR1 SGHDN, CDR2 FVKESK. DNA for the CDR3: TGTGCCAGCAGCCAAAACAAACAGGGCGCACAGTACTTC. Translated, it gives CASSQNKQGAQYF.

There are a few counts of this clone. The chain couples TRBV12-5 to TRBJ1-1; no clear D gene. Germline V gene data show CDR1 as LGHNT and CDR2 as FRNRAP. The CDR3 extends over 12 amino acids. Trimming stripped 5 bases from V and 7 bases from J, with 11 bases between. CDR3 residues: CASGTPAGEAFF. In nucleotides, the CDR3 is TGTGCTAGTGGTACCCCAGCGGGTGAAGCTTTCTTT.

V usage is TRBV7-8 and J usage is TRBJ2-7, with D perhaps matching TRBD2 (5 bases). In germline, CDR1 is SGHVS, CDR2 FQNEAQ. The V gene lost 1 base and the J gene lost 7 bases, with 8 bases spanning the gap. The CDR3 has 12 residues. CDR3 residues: CASSLVLAEQYF. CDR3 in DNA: TGTGCCAGCAGCTTAGTTCTAGCAGAGCAGTACTTC.

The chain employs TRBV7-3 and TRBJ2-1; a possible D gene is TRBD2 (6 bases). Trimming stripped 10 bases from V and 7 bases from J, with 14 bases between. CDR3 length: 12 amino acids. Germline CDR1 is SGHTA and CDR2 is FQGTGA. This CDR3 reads CATRGAGNEQFF. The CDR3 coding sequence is TGTGCCACCCGTGGGGCGGGAAATGAGCAGTTCTTC.

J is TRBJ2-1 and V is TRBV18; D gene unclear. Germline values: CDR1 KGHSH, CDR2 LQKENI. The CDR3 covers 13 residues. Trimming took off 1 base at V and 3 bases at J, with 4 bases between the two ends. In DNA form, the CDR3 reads TGTGCCAGCTCACCACAGGGCTACAATGAGCAGTTCTTC. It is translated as CASSPQGYNEQFF.

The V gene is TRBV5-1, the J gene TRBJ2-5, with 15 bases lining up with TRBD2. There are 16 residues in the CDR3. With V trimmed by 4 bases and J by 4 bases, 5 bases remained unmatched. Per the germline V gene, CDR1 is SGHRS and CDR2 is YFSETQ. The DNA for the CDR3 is TGCGCCAGCAGCCCGGGACTAGCGGGGGGATCAGAGACCCAGTACTTC. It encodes CASSPGLAGGSETQYF. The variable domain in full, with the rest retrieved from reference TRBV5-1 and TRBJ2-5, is KAGVTQTPRYLIKTRGQQVTLSCSPISGHRSVSWYQQTPGQGLQFLFEYFSETQRNKGNFPGRFSGRQFSNSRSEMNVSTLELGDSALYLCASSPGLAGGSETQYFGPGTRLLVL.